Below are 21 T cell receptor beta chains sequenced from a single sample in a study of cytomegalovirus exposure and HLA in healthy donors. PCR involved 60 Vbeta and 13 Jbeta primers. TCRdb's table, derived via immunoSEQ multiplex PCR, lists solely in-frame clones and lacks some. The table lists fewer than 250,000 clones, about 78% of them singletons. Material for sequencing was PBMCs. These TCRs come from a male donor in good health and CMV-seronegative.

The genes are TRBV5-1 and TRBJ1-2; D is undetermined. Trimming stripped 4 bases from V and 0 bases from J, with 13 bases between. The CDR3 length is 15 residues. From germline, CDR1 is SGHRS and CDR2 YFSETQ. The CDR3 sequence is CASSPELASNYGYTF. For the CDR3, the DNA is TGCGCCAGCAGCCCGGAGTTGGCGTCTAACTATGGCTACACCTTC.

This chain links TRBV6-5 with TRBJ1-5; D unclear. Trimming left V 6 bases short and J 5 bases short, with 17 bases between. Germline V CDR1 and CDR2: MNHEY, SVGAGI. This CDR3 is 15 amino acids long. DNA of the CDR3: TGTGCCAGCAGCGCGGGCCTCCCGGGCGATCAGCCCCAGCATTTT. This gives the protein CASSAGLPGDQPQHF.

The chain has TRBV25-1 and TRBJ2-7; perhaps TRBD2 as D (5 bases). The CDR3 covers 12 residues. Per germline, CDR1 MGHDK and CDR2 SYGVNS. V lost 6 bases and J lost 6, with 12 bases in between. CDR3 residues: CASRIGRAEQYF. CDR3 DNA sequence: TGTGCCAGCAGAATTGGGAGAGCCGAGCAGTACTTC.

The CDR3 DNA follows: TGTGCCAGCAGCCTTAGCGGGAGGACTTACGAGCAGTACTTC. Translation gives CASSLSGRTYEQYF. This chain connects TRBV11-2 to TRBJ2-7; 10 nucleotides line up with TRBD2. This CDR3 comprises 14 residues. Germline lookup yields CDR1 SGHAT and CDR2 FQNNGV. V shed 5 bases, J shed 4 bases, and the junction held 5 bases outside the gene matches.

The genes are TRBV25-1 and TRBJ2-7; D possibly corresponds to TRBD1 (6 bases). V lost 9 bases to trimming and J lost 1 base, with 10 bases between them. The CDR3 loop spans 12 amino acids. Germline values: CDR1 MGHDK, CDR2 SYGVNS. CDR3 nucleotide sequence: TGTGCCAGTCTTAGGGGGTCCTACGAGCAGTACTTC. This encodes CASLRGSYEQYF.

The V gene is TRBV5-1, the J gene TRBJ2-5; 12 positions match TRBD2. After removal of 1 base from V and 5 bases from J, the junction contained 9 bases not matched to a gene. CDR1 SGHRS and CDR2 YFSETQ come from the germline V gene. The length of the CDR3 is 17 residues. The CDR3 nucleotides are TGCGCCAGCAGCTTGCTCTCTAGCGGGAGGGCCGGGGAGACCCAGTACTTC. The encoded protein is CASSLLSSGRAGETQYF.

This clone was detected only a few times. The gene calls are TRBV4-1 and TRBJ1-1, with D possibly being TRBD1 (6 bases). CDR3 size: 17 residues. Germline values: CDR1 MGHRA, CDR2 YSYEKL. V was trimmed by 1 base and J by 0 bases, leaving 15 bases between them. DNA of the CDR3: TGCGCCAGCAGCCAAGTCCCGGCAGGGGAAATGAACACTGAAGCTTTCTTT. Translated: CASSQVPAGEMNTEAFF.

V usage is TRBV19 and J usage is TRBJ1-5; possible D gene TRBD1, 6 bases. Germline V gives CDR1 LNHDA, CDR2 SQIVND (reference sequence). The V end lost 11 bases, the J end lost 4 bases, and 21 bases lay between the germline ends. CDR3 length: 15 amino acids. The CDR3 DNA reads TGTGCCGGGGGGGTAGGGGGGTCCCGTAATCAGCCCCAGCATTTT. Translated: CAGGVGGSRNQPQHF.

CDR3 nucleotide sequence: TGTGCCAGCAGTGTCCGGGACAGGGGTAACTATGGCTACACCTTC. It encodes CASSVRDRGNYGYTF. The chain links TRBV9 to TRBJ1-2, with 10 bases fitting TRBD1. Per germline, CDR1 SGDLS and CDR2 YYNGEE. The CDR3 loop spans 15 amino acids. Trimming at V came to 5 bases and at J to 1 base, leaving 5 bases not matched to a gene.

The gene calls are TRBV18 and TRBJ2-1, with TRBD2 identical over 9 bases. V lost 5 bases to trimming and J lost 5 bases; unmatched junction nucleotides: 7. Germline lookup yields CDR1 KGHSH and CDR2 LQKENI. This CDR3 region has 15 residues. As DNA, the CDR3 is TGTGCCAGCTCAAAAAACGCGGGGGGGAACAATGAGCAGTTCTTC. This gives the protein CASSKNAGGNNEQFF.

The sample holds one count of this clone. The V call is TRBV19, the J call TRBJ2-7, with 7 nucleotides matching TRBD1. Trimming removed 3 bases from V and 6 bases from J; junction bases left unmatched: 8. This CDR3 has 14 residues. Per germline, CDR1 LNHDA and CDR2 SQIVND (reference sequence). CDR3 bases: TGTGCCAGTAGTATGACAGGGTTCAAGGGCGAGCAGTACTTC. It translates to CASSMTGFKGEQYF.

As for this clone: The final CDR3 position lacks the conserved phenylalanine or tryptophan, pointing to a likely read error. This chain links TRBV5-4 with TRBJ2-7; D is unresolved. Germline CDR1 and CDR2: SGHNT and YYREEE (reference sequence). V lost 3 bases, J lost 3 bases, and 13 bases lay in between. The CDR3 runs to 14 residues. CDR3 sequence: CASSSQHGSYEQYL. The DNA for the CDR3 is TGTGCCAGCAGCTCCCAACACGGTAGCTACGAGCAGTACCTC.

This clone was recorded a few times. The chain couples TRBV11-2 to TRBJ2-5; D remains ambiguous. With 5 bases removed from V and 4 bases from J, the gap between germline ends came to 14 bases. This CDR3 has 14 residues. The V gene's germline CDR1 is SGHAT and CDR2 FQNNGV. In nucleotides, the CDR3 is TGTGCCAGCAGCCGCGTGGCTACTACAGAGACCCAGTACTTC. It yields the protein CASSRVATTETQYF.

The chain links TRBV5-4 to TRBJ2-1, with D possibly matching TRBD2 (8 bases). The CDR3 length is 19 residues. From germline, CDR1 is SGHNT and CDR2 YYREEE (reference sequence). Trimming pared 2 bases from V and 2 bases from J, leaving 23 bases between. The CDR3 here is CASSFGGQRGAGAYNEQFF. The CDR3 DNA sequence: TGTGCCAGCAGCTTTGGGGGACAGAGGGGAGCGGGGGCCTACAATGAGCAGTTCTTC.

V usage is TRBV5-4 and J usage is TRBJ1-3; TRBD1 matches at 7 bases. The CDR3 contains 17 residues. J lost 2 bases, V lost 1 base, and 9 bases had no gene match. CDR1 is SGHNT and CDR2 is YYREEE in the germline V gene (reference sequence). The CDR3 sequence is CASSLSPGGSAGNTIYF. CDR3 nucleotides: TGTGCCAGCAGCTTGTCCCCAGGGGGTAGCGCTGGAAACACCATATATTTT.

The chain employs TRBV9 and TRBJ2-1; the match to TRBD2 covers 13 bases. The CDR3 is 19 amino acids. CDR1 is SGDLS, CDR2 YYNGEE, per germline. V shed 4 bases, J shed 4 bases, and the junction held 14 bases outside the gene matches. The CDR3 bases are TGTGCCAGCAGCTTCACCCACACAACTAGCGGGAGGGAATACAATGAGCAGTTCTTC. This sequence encodes CASSFTHTTSGREYNEQFF.

This clone was observed a handful of times. The chain recombines TRBV6-5 with TRBJ1-2; D possibly corresponds to TRBD1 (5 bases). The germline V and J ends were trimmed by 2 bases and 8 bases, with 12 bases remaining between them. This CDR3 region has 13 residues. Germline CDR1 is MNHEY and CDR2 is SVGAGI. The CDR3 loop reads CASSYRGPEGYTF. The CDR3 DNA sequence: TGTGCCAGCAGTTACAGGGGCCCGGAAGGCTACACCTTC.

The chain has TRBV5-1 and TRBJ2-7, with 12 bases fitting TRBD2. Germline V gene lookup returns CDR1 SGHRS and CDR2 YFSETQ. After removal of 4 bases from V and 4 bases from J, the junction contained 6 bases not matched to a gene. This CDR3 has 15 amino acids. CDR3 loop: CASSLGLAGMYEQYF. In DNA, the CDR3 is TGCGCCAGCAGCCTAGGACTAGCGGGAATGTACGAGCAGTACTTC.

The V call is TRBV6-1, the J call TRBJ2-1; possible D gene TRBD2, 5 bases. CDR1 is MNHNS, CDR2 SASEGT, per germline. V lost 7 bases and J 0 bases, leaving 10 bases between the germline ends. The CDR3 runs to 14 residues. CDR3 sequence: CASTVRGSYNEQFF. The CDR3 DNA reads as TGTGCCAGCACCGTACGGGGCTCCTACAATGAGCAGTTCTTC.

The CDR3 protein is CASSQGQGGSEKLFF. In DNA, the CDR3 is TGTGCCAGCAGCCAAGGACAGGGGGGGAGTGAAAAACTGTTTTTT. The rearrangement joins TRBV6-1 to TRBJ1-4, with 10 positions matching TRBD1. The CDR3 covers 15 residues. J gave up 7 bases and V 6 bases, and 8 bases lay outside the gene matches. From germline, CDR1 is MNHNS and CDR2 SASEGT.

This clone showed up just once. V is TRBV18 and J is TRBJ2-1; 10 bases match TRBD2. Germline V gives CDR1 KGHSH, CDR2 LQKENI. This CDR3 spans 15 amino acids. Losses at the gene ends were 0 bases for V and 9 bases for J; bases not matched to a gene: 5. Written as DNA, the CDR3 is TGTGCCAGCTCACCACCCGAACTAGCGGGAAGTGAGCAGTTCTTC. Translation: CASSPPELAGSEQFF.